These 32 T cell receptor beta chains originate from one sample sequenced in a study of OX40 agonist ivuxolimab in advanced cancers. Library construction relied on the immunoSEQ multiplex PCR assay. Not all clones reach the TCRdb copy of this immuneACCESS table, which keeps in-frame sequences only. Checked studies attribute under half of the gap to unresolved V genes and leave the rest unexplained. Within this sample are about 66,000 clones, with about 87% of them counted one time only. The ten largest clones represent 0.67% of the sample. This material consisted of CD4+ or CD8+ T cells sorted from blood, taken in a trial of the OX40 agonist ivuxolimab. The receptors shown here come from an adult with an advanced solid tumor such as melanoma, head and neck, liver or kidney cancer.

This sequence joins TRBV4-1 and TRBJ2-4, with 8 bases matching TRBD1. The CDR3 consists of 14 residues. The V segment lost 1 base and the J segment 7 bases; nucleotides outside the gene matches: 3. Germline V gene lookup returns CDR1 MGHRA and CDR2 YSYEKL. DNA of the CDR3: TGCGCCAGCAGCCAAGGACAGGGGTTGAACATTCAGTACTTC. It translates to CASSQGQGLNIQYF.

The CDR3: CASSFSQGEAFF. The CDR3, as DNA: TGTGCCAGCAGCTTCTCTCAGGGGGAGGCTTTCTTT. The chain links TRBV11-2 to TRBJ1-1; 7 positions agree with TRBD1. Germline CDR1 reads SGHAT; CDR2 reads FQNNGV. V shed 3 bases and J 11 bases; nucleotides not matched to a gene: 6. The CDR3 is 12 amino acids.

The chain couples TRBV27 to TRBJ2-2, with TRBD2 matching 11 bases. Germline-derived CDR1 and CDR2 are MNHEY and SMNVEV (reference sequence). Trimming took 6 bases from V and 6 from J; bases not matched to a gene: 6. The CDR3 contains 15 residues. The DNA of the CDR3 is TGTGCCAGCAGACCGACTAGCGGGACCTCCGGGGAGCTGTTTTTT. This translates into CASRPTSGTSGELFF.

CDR3 sequence reads: CASSPPPYNEQFF. DNA of the CDR3: TGTGCCAGCTCACCTCCGCCTTACAATGAGCAGTTCTTC. V and J are TRBV18 and TRBJ2-1; D gene unclear. The CDR3 is 13 residues long. V was trimmed by 3 bases and J by 4 bases, leaving 7 bases between them. Germline V lookup: CDR1 KGHSH, CDR2 LQKENI. The entire variable domain, with the rest obtained from reference TRBV18 and TRBJ2-1, is as follows: NAGVMQNPRHLVRRRGQEARLRCSPMKGHSHVYWYRQLPEEGLKFMVYLQKENIIDESGMPKERFSAEFPKEGPSILRIQQVVRGDSAAYFCASSPPPYNEQFFGPGTRLTVL.

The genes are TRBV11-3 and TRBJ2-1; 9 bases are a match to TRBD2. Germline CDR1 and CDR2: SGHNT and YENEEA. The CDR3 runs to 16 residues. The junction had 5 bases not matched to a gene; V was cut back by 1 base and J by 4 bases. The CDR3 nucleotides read TGTGCCAGCAGCTTAGGCCTCCTAGCGGGATACAATGAGCAGTTCTTC. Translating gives CASSLGLLAGYNEQFF.

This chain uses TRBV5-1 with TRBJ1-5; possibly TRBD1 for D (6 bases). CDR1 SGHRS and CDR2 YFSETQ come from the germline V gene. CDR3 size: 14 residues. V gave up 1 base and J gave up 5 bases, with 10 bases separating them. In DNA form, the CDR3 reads TGCGCCAGCAGCTTGTCGGCAGGGGATCAGCCCCAGCATTTT. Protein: CASSLSAGDQPQHF. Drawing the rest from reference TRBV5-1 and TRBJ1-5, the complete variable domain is KAGVTQTPRYLIKTRGQQVTLSCSPISGHRSVSWYQQTPGQGLQFLFEYFSETQRNKGNFPGRFSGRQFSNSRSEMNVSTLELGDSALYLCASSLSAGDQPQHFGDGTRLSIL.

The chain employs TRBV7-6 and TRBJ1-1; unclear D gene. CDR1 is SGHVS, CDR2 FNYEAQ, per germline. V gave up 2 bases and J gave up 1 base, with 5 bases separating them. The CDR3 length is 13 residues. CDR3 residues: CASSLQANTEAFF. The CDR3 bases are TGTGCCAGCAGCTTACAAGCGAACACTGAAGCTTTCTTT.

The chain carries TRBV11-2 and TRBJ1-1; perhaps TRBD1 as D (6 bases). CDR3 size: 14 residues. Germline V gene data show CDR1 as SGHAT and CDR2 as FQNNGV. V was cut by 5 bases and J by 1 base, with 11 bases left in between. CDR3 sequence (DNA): TGTGCCAGCAGCGCGATGACAGGGAACACTGAAGCTTTCTTT. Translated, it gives CASSAMTGNTEAFF.

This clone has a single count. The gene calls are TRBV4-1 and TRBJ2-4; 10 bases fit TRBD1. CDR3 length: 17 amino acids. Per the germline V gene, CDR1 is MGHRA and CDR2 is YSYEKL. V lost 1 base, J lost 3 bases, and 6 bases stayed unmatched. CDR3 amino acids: CASSQATGGSGKNIQYF. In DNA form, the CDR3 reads TGCGCCAGCAGCCAAGCGACAGGGGGCTCTGGCAAAAACATTCAGTACTTC.

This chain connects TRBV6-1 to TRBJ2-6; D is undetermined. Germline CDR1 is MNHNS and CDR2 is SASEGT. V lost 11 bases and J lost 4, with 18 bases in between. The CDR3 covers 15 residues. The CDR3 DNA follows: TGTGCCTCGACCAGGAACTATGGGGGGGCCAACGTCCTGACTTTC. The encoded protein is CASTRNYGGANVLTF.

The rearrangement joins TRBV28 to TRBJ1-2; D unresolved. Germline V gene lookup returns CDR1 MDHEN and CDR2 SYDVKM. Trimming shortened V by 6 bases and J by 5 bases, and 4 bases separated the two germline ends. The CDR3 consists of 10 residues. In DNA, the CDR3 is TGTGCCAGCAGGTATTATGGCTACACCTTC. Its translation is CASRYYGYTF.

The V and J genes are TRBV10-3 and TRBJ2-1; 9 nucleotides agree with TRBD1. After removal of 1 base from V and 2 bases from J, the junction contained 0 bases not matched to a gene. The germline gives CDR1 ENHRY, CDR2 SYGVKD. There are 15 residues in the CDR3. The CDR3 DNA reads TGTGCCATCAGTGAGTGGGACAGGGCCTACAATGAGCAGTTCTTC. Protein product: CAISEWDRAYNEQFF.

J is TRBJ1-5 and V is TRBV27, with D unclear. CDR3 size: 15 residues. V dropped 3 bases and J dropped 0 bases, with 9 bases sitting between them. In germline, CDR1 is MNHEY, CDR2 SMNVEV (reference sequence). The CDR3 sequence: CASSFAGYSNQPQHF. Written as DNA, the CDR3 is TGTGCCAGCAGTTTCGCCGGTTATAGCAATCAGCCCCAGCATTTT.

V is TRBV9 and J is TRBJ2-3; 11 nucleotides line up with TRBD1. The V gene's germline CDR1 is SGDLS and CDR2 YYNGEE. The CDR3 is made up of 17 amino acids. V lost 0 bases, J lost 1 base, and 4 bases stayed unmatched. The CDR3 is CASSVAWGQGGTDTQYF. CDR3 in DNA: TGTGCCAGCAGCGTAGCTTGGGGACAGGGGGGCACAGATACGCAGTATTTT.

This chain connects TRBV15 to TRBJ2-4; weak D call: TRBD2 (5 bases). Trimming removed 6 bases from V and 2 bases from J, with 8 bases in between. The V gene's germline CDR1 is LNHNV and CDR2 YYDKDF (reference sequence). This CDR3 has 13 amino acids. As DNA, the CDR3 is TGTGCCACCAGTACGGGAACCAAAAACATTCAGTACTTC. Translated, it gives CATSTGTKNIQYF.

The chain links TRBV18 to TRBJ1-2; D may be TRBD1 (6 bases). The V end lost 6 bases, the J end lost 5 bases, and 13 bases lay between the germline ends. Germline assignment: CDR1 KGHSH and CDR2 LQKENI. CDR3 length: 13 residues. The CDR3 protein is CASSQDSFYGYTF. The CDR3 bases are TGTGCCAGCTCTCAGGACAGTTTTTATGGCTACACCTTC.

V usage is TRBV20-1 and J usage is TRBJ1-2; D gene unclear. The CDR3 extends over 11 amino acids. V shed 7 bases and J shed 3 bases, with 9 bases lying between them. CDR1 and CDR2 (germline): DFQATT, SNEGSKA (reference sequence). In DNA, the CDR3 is TGCAGTGTATCTGGGGACTATGGCTACACCTTC. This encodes CSVSGDYGYTF.

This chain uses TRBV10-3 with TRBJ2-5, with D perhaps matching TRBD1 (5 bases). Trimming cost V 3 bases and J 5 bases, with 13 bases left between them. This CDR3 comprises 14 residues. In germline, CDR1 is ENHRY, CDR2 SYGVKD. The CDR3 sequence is CAISERGSRETQYF. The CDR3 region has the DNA TGTGCCATCAGTGAAAGGGGCAGCAGGGAGACCCAGTACTTC.

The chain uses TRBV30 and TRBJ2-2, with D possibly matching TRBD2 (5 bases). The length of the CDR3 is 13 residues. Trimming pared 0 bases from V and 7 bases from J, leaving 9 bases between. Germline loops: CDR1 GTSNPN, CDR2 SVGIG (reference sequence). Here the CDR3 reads CAWSVRAGGELFF. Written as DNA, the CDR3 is TGTGCCTGGAGTGTACGGGCGGGCGGGGAGCTGTTTTTT.

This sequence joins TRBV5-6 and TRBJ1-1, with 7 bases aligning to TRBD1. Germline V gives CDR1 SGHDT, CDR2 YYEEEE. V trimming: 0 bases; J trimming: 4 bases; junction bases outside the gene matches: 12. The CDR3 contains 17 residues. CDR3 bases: TGTGCCAGCAGCTTGGCCTCCTCGGAGGACAGGACCACTGAAGCTTTCTTT. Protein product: CASSLASSEDRTTEAFF.

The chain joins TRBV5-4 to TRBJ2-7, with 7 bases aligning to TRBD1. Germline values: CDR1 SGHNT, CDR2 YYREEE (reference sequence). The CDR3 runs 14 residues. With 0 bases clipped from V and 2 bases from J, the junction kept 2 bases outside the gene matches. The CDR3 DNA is TGTGCCAGCAGCTTGGGCCAGGGGGCCTACGAGCAGTACTTC. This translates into CASSLGQGAYEQYF.

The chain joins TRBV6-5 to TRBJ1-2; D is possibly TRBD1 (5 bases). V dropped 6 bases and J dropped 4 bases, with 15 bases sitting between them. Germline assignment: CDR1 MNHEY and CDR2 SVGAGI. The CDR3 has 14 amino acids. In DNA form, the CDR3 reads TGTGCCAGCAGGTATCCCGGGACGGTCTATGGCTACACCTTC. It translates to CASRYPGTVYGYTF.

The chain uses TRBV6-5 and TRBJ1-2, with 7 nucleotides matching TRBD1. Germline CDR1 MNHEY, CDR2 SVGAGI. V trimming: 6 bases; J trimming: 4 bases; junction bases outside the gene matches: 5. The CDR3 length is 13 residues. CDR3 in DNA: TGTGCCAGCAGCCGCGACAGGGTCTATGGCTACACCTTC. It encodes CASSRDRVYGYTF.

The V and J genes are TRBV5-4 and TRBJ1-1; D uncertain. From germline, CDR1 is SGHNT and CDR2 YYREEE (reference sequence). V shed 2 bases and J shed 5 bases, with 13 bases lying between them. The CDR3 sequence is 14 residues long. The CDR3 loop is CASSLGSRDTEAFF. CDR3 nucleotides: TGTGCCAGCAGCTTAGGGTCTCGAGATACTGAAGCTTTCTTT. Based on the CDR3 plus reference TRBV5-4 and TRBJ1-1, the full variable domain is ETGVTQSPTHLIKTRGQQVTLRCSSQSGHNTVSWYQQALGQGPQFIFQYYREEENGRGNFPPRFSGLQFPNYSSELNVNALELDDSALYLCASSLGSRDTEAFFGQGTRLTVV.

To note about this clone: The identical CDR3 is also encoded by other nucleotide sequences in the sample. CDR3 sequence: CASSRGQATGELFF. CDR3 bases: TGTGCCAGCTCCAGGGGGCAGGCCACCGGGGAGCTGTTTTTT. The chain is built from TRBV18 and TRBJ2-2; TRBD1 matches 8 bases. This CDR3 contains 14 residues. The trim removed 6 bases at V and 4 bases at J, leaving 4 bases unmatched. In germline, CDR1 is KGHSH, CDR2 LQKENI.

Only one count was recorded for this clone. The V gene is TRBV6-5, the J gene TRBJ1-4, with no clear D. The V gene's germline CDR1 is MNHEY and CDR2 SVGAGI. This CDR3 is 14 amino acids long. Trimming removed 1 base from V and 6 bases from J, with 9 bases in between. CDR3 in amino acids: CASSYWAGDEKLFF. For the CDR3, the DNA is TGTGCCAGCAGTTACTGGGCCGGCGATGAAAAACTGTTTTTT.

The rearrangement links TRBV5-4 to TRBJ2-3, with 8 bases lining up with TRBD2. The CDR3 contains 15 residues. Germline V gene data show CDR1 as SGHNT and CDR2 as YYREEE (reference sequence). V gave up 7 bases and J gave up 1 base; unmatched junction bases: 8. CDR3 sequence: CASSPAGAGTDTQYF. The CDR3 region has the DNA TGTGCCAGCTCGCCAGCGGGAGCGGGCACAGATACGCAGTATTTT.

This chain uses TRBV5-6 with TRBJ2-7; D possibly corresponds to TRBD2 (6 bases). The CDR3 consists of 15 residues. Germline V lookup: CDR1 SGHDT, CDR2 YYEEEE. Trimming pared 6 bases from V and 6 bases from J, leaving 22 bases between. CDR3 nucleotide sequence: TGTGCCAGCACCCTCGGAGGGCCTCTGGGTGTCGAGCAGTACTTC. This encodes CASTLGGPLGVEQYF.

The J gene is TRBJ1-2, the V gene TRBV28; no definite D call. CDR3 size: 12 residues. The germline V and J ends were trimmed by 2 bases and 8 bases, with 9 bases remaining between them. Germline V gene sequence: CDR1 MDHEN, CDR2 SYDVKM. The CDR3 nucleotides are TGTGCCAGCAGTTTAAACAGTTTGGGCTACACCTTC. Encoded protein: CASSLNSLGYTF.

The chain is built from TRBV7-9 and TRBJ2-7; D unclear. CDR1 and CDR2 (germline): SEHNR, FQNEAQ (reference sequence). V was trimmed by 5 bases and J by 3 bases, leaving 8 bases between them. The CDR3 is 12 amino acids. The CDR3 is CASSPLGYEQYF. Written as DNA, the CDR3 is TGTGCCAGCAGCCCGCTGGGCTACGAGCAGTACTTC.

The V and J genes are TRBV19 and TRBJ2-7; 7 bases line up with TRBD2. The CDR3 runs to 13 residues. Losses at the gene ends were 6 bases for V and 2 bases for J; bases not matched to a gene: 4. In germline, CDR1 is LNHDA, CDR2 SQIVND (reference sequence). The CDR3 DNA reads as TGTGCCAGTAGCAATGGACTAGCCTACGAGCAGTACTTC. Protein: CASSNGLAYEQYF.

The CDR3 protein is CASSSRQHYGYTF. In DNA form, the CDR3 reads TGTGCCAGCAGTTCACGACAGCACTATGGCTACACCTTC. This chain uses TRBV28 with TRBJ1-2; maybe TRBD1 (5 bases). This CDR3 comprises 13 residues. The germline CDR1 and CDR2 sequences are MDHEN and SYDVKM. Between the trimmed V and J ends, which lost 4 bases and 3 bases, there was a span of 9 bases.